Presented here are 9 T cell receptor beta chains from one specimen sequenced in a study of cytomegalovirus exposure and HLA in healthy donors. Primers included in the PCR were 60 Vbeta and 13 Jbeta primers. The assay was immunoSEQ multiplex PCR, and TCRdb's table has in-frame clones only and misses some. The sample contains some 98,000 clones, about 81% of which appear only once. Sequenced sample: PBMCs. The origin of the receptors is a man between 40 and 49 years old in good health and CMV-seronegative.

This sequence joins TRBV5-4 and TRBJ2-5; TRBD2 aligns across 9 bases. The CDR3 loop spans 15 amino acids. Trimming removed 2 bases from V and 2 bases from J; junction bases left unmatched: 4. CDR1 and CDR2 from the germline V gene are SGHNT and YYREEE (reference sequence). CDR3 nucleotide sequence: TGTGCCAGCAGCTTCCGGACTAGCGCTCAAGAGACCCAGTACTTC. This translates into CASSFRTSAQETQYF. Full variable domain (rest looked up from reference TRBV5-4 and TRBJ2-5): ETGVTQSPTHLIKTRGQQVTLRCSSQSGHNTVSWYQQALGQGPQFIFQYYREEENGRGNFPPRFSGLQFPNYSSELNVNALELDDSALYLCASSFRTSAQETQYFGPGTRLLVL.

The gene calls are TRBV10-2 and TRBJ2-4, with D possibly TRBD2 on 6 matching bases. Germline V lookup: CDR1 WSHSY, CDR2 SAAADI. The CDR3 is 15 amino acids. V lost 7 bases, J lost 8 bases, and 21 bases lay in between. CDR3 loop: CASTLTVQAGDIQYF. The CDR3 coding sequence is TGCGCCAGCACCCTGACAGTTCAAGCGGGTGACATTCAGTACTTC.

The table lists this clone with a count of one. The chain joins TRBV30 to TRBJ2-7; 8 bases agree with TRBD1. Germline V CDR1 and CDR2: GTSNPN, SVGIG (reference sequence). There are 14 residues in the CDR3. V shed 3 bases and J 2 bases; nucleotides not matched to a gene: 6. Written as DNA, the CDR3 is TGTGCCTGGAGCATAGGGACAGGAGCCTACGAGCAGTACTTC. This encodes CAWSIGTGAYEQYF.

The chain recombines TRBV7-9 with TRBJ1-5; the match to TRBD1 covers 7 bases. Germline V CDR1 and CDR2: SEHNR, FQNEAQ (reference sequence). The length of the CDR3 is 15 residues. Unmatched junction bases numbered 11, after V lost 6 bases and J lost 6 bases. This chain's CDR3 is CASSLTGDRSQPQHF. The DNA for the CDR3 is TGTGCCAGCAGTCTAACGGGGGACAGAAGTCAGCCCCAGCATTTT. The full variable domain, its missing parts supplied by reference TRBV7-9 and TRBJ1-5, is DTGVSQNPRHKITKRGQNVTFRCDPISEHNRLYWYRQTLGQGPEFLTYFQNEAQLEKSRLLSDRFSAERPKGSFSTLEIQRTEQGDSAMYLCASSLTGDRSQPQHFGDGTRLSIL.

This chain connects TRBV5-5 to TRBJ2-7; 9 nucleotides align to TRBD2. After removal of 2 bases from V and 4 bases from J, the junction contained 7 bases not matched to a gene. The CDR3 runs 15 residues. Germline lookup yields CDR1 SGHKS and CDR2 YYEKEE (reference sequence). The CDR3, as DNA: TGTGCCAGCAGCTTAAGCGGGGGGAACCCATACGAGCAGTACTTC. This sequence encodes CASSLSGGNPYEQYF.

The chain couples TRBV6-1 to TRBJ2-1; possibly TRBD1 for D (6 bases). The CDR3 has 14 residues. The germline gives CDR1 MNHNS, CDR2 SASEGT. The ends were cut back, 2 bases at V and 3 bases at J, with 8 bases in the middle. DNA of the CDR3: TGTGCCAGCAGTGAACAGGGGAGCTACAATGAGCAGTTCTTC. This translates into CASSEQGSYNEQFF.

This chain connects TRBV18 to TRBJ1-1, with 7 bases matching TRBD1. The ends lost 5 bases at V and 4 bases at J; junction bases unmatched: 10. The CDR3 is 15 amino acids. The germline gives CDR1 KGHSH, CDR2 LQKENI. CDR3 bases: TGTGCCAGCTCAAGTAGCAGGGGGTCGGGCACTGAAGCTTTCTTT. Its translation: CASSSSRGSGTEAFF. Full variable domain (remainder filled in from reference TRBV18 and TRBJ1-1): NAGVMQNPRHLVRRRGQEARLRCSPMKGHSHVYWYRQLPEEGLKFMVYLQKENIIDESGMPKERFSAEFPKEGPSILRIQQVVRGDSAAYFCASSSSRGSGTEAFFGQGTRLTVV.

J is TRBJ2-7 and V is TRBV4-1; 7 positions match TRBD1. This CDR3 is built from 15 residues. V lost 4 bases and J lost 3; bases outside the gene matches: 9. CDR1 is MGHRA, CDR2 YSYEKL, per germline. The CDR3 loop reads CASSLRQGILYEQYF. The CDR3 DNA sequence: TGCGCCAGCAGCCTTAGACAGGGTATTCTCTACGAGCAGTACTTC.

The chain has TRBV12-2 and TRBJ1-6; the table's D call of TRBD1 was not tested on the DNA. TRBV12-2 is classified as a pseudogene. This CDR3 is built from 16 residues. The CDR3 spells CASRLPLGTGDSPLHF. In DNA, the CDR3 is TGTGCAAGTCGCTTACCGCTGGGGACAGGGGATTCACCCCTCCACTTT.